Listed here are 23 T cell receptor beta chains from one sample, sequenced in a study of Ad26.COV2.S vaccination and SARS-CoV-2 variants. Treatment given: approximately 18 received Ad26.COV2.S at low or high dose, single or two shots; a few received placebo; per-sample allocation not given. Day 63 after the first vaccine or placebo injection was the time point for sampling. Clones were sequenced by immunoSEQ multiplex PCR, and TCRdb holds only the in-frame ones, with some missing. The sample records about 350,000 clones, 88% being singletons. The input for sequencing was peripheral blood, taken in a trial of Ad26.COV2.S vaccine versus placebo. These receptors were obtained from a person between 18 and 65 years old who received the Ad26.COV2.S COVID-19 vaccine or a placebo.

This sequence joins TRBV6-4 and TRBJ1-2; TRBD1 matches 12 bases. This CDR3 spans 16 amino acids. Germline CDR1 reads MRHNA; CDR2 reads SNTAGT. V gave up 7 bases and J gave up 2 bases; unmatched junction bases: 8. CDR3 sequence reads: CASTLPGTGGNYGYTF. The DNA of the CDR3 is TGTGCCAGCACCTTACCCGGGACAGGGGGCAACTATGGCTACACCTTC.

The chain links TRBV2 to TRBJ1-1; D not certain. The V end lost 2 bases, the J end lost 1 base, and 11 bases lay between the germline ends. The CDR3 spans 15 residues. The germline gives CDR1 SNHLY, CDR2 FYNNEI. Here the CDR3 reads CASSEFLEENTEAFF. CDR3 coding DNA: TGTGCCAGCAGTGAATTCCTTGAAGAGAACACTGAAGCTTTCTTT.

A note on this clone: The identical CDR3 is also encoded by other nucleotide sequences in the sample. This chain uses TRBV5-1 with TRBJ1-3; 7 positions match TRBD1. There are 15 residues in the CDR3. V was clipped by 0 bases and J by 1 base; unmatched bases: 1. CDR1 is SGHRS and CDR2 is YFSETQ in the germline V gene. The DNA for the CDR3 is TGCGCCAGCAGCTTGGACAGGGGTTCTGGAAACACCATATATTTT. Protein product: CASSLDRGSGNTIYF.

This rearrangement joins TRBV5-4 to TRBJ2-7; possible D gene TRBD2, 6 bases. CDR1 SGHNT and CDR2 YYREEE come from the germline V gene (reference sequence). The CDR3 sequence is 15 residues long. The V gene lost 5 bases and the J gene lost 0 bases, with 15 bases spanning the gap. The CDR3 region has the DNA TGTGCCAGCAGGGATGGCGGACTAAGCTCCTACGAGCAGTACTTC. It specifies CASRDGGLSSYEQYF.

V and J are TRBV10-3 and TRBJ1-5; maybe TRBD1 (5 bases). The CDR3 contains 15 residues. V was shortened by 2 bases and J by 7 bases, with 15 bases between the two germline ends. Germline CDR1 reads ENHRY; CDR2 reads SYGVKD. The CDR3 reads CAISEETIGAQPQHF. The CDR3 nucleotides read TGTGCCATCAGTGAGGAAACGATAGGGGCCCAGCCCCAGCATTTT.

The chain carries TRBV10-3 and TRBJ2-3; 9 bases line up with TRBD1. Looked up from germline, CDR1 is ENHRY and CDR2 is SYGVKD. The ends lost 11 bases at V and 4 bases at J; junction bases unmatched: 10. This CDR3 comprises 14 residues. The CDR3 loop is CAVAFGQGSDTQYF. The CDR3 nucleotides are TGTGCCGTAGCTTTTGGACAGGGGTCAGATACGCAGTATTTT.

This chain links TRBV3-1 (or the pseudogene TRBV3-2) with TRBJ2-1, with TRBD2 as a possible D gene (6 bases). The germline V gene has CDR1 LGHDT and CDR2 YNNKEL (reference sequence). The germline V and J ends were trimmed by 3 bases and 3 bases, with 24 bases remaining between them. The CDR3 has 19 residues. The CDR3 spells CASSHPRGTPAPGYNEQFF. Here the CDR3 DNA reads TGTGCCAGCAGCCACCCACGCGGGACCCCTGCCCCCGGCTACAATGAGCAGTTCTTC.

The rearrangement uses TRBV10-3 and TRBJ2-7, with 10 bases fitting TRBD2. Germline V gives CDR1 ENHRY, CDR2 SYGVKD. The V gene end was trimmed by 2 bases and the J gene end by 0 bases; junction bases not matched to a gene: 4. This CDR3 is 16 amino acids long. The CDR3 spells CAISEASGRHSYEQYF. The CDR3 DNA reads as TGTGCCATCAGTGAGGCTAGCGGGAGACACTCCTACGAGCAGTACTTC.

The J gene is TRBJ2-2, the V gene TRBV28; 16 bases are shared with TRBD2. Unmatched junction bases numbered 5, after V lost 4 bases and J lost 6 bases. Germline V CDR1 and CDR2: MDHEN, SYDVKM. The CDR3 has 17 amino acids. CDR3 in amino acids: CASSSGTSGRGPGELFF. The CDR3 DNA sequence: TGTGCCAGCAGTTCAGGGACTAGCGGGAGGGGACCCGGGGAGCTGTTTTTT. Filled out from reference TRBV28 and TRBJ2-2, the complete variable domain reads DVKVTQSSRYLVKRTGEKVFLECVQDMDHENMFWYRQDPGLGLRLIYFSYDVKMKEKGDIPEGYSVSREKKERFSLILESASTNQTSMYLCASSSGTSGRGPGELFFGEGSRLTVL.

The chain employs TRBV18 and TRBJ1-2; possibly TRBD1 for D (6 bases). Trimming stripped 2 bases from V and 5 bases from J, with 15 bases between. CDR3 length equals 15 residues. Germline V gene lookup returns CDR1 KGHSH and CDR2 LQKENI. The CDR3 region is CASSPARRGEYGYTF. The DNA of the CDR3 is TGTGCCAGCTCACCAGCTAGAAGGGGGGAATATGGCTACACCTTC. Combining the CDR3 with reference TRBV18 and TRBJ1-2 gives the whole variable domain NAGVMQNPRHLVRRRGQEARLRCSPMKGHSHVYWYRQLPEEGLKFMVYLQKENIIDESGMPKERFSAEFPKEGPSILRIQQVVRGDSAAYFCASSPARRGEYGYTFGSGTRLTVV.

The V gene is TRBV7-2, the J gene TRBJ1-5; D call uncertain. Germline V lookup: CDR1 SGHTA, CDR2 FQGNSA. This CDR3 is built from 12 residues. Trimming cost V 4 bases and J 3 bases, with 4 bases left between them. CDR3 bases: TGTGCCAGCAGCTCCAACAATCAGCCCCAGCATTTT. This sequence encodes CASSSNNQPQHF.

The J gene is TRBJ2-4, the V gene TRBV4-3, with D perhaps matching TRBD1 (6 bases). Germline CDR1 and CDR2: LGHNA and YSLEER. This CDR3 contains 18 residues. Trimming removed 0 bases at V and 4 bases at J, with 19 bases between. The CDR3 protein is CASSQDNPGASPKNIQYF. As DNA, the CDR3 is TGCGCCAGCAGCCAAGATAATCCAGGGGCGAGCCCTAAAAACATTCAGTACTTC.

V usage is TRBV4-3 and J usage is TRBJ2-3, with TRBD1 matching over 9 bases. Trimming cost V 0 bases and J 0 bases; bases outside gene matches: 7. The CDR3 spans 18 residues. Germline V lookup: CDR1 LGHNA, CDR2 YSLEER. The CDR3 region is CASSQDRIGTGSTDTQYF. CDR3 coding DNA: TGCGCCAGCAGCCAAGATAGGATCGGGACAGGGAGCACAGATACGCAGTATTTT.

The chain uses TRBV7-2 and TRBJ1-2; D perhaps matches TRBD1 (6 bases). V lost 5 bases, J lost 4 bases, and 20 bases lay in between. Germline V gene lookup returns CDR1 SGHTA and CDR2 FQGNSA. This CDR3 region has 16 residues. Here the CDR3 DNA reads TGTGCCAGCAGCCCATCCTGGGGGCCTAGGAGCTATGGCTACACCTTC. This translates into CASSPSWGPRSYGYTF.

The chain couples TRBV12-3 or TRBV12-4 to TRBJ1-2; perhaps TRBD1 as D (5 bases). Trimming took 3 bases from V and 7 from J, leaving 12 bases between them. CDR3 length: 13 amino acids. The CDR3 DNA follows: TGTGCCAGCAGTTTTTTAAGGGACCGTGGCTACACCTTC. Translated: CASSFLRDRGYTF.

V is TRBV4-3 and J is TRBJ1-2; a weak D match, TRBD1 (5 bases). CDR1 is LGHNA, CDR2 YSLEER, per germline. The CDR3 sequence is 15 residues long. V was clipped by 0 bases and J by 2 bases, with 10 bases between them. CDR3 protein: CASSQDRQGNYGYTF. In DNA, the CDR3 is TGCGCCAGCAGCCAAGATCGGCAGGGAAACTATGGCTACACCTTC.

Only a few counts were recorded for this clone. J is TRBJ2-3 and V is TRBV27, with D possibly TRBD1 on 6 matching bases. The V end was cut by 5 bases, the J end by 2 bases, with 8 bases between. From germline, CDR1 is MNHEY and CDR2 SMNVEV (reference sequence). The CDR3 extends over 13 amino acids. CDR3 in DNA: TGTGCCAGCAGTGGGGGCCTCACAGATACGCAGTATTTT. Translation gives CASSGGLTDTQYF.

This clone was observed a few times. V is TRBV28 and J is TRBJ2-7, with unresolved D. Trimming left V 5 bases short and J 5 bases short, with 7 bases between. Germline lookup yields CDR1 MDHEN and CDR2 SYDVKM. The CDR3 covers 11 residues. CDR3 loop: CASSRRHEQYF. The CDR3 DNA follows: TGTGCCAGCAGTCGTAGGCACGAGCAGTACTTC.

In its sample, this clone was seen a few times. V and J are TRBV9 and TRBJ2-1, with a tentative D call TRBD1 (6 bases). CDR1 is SGDLS and CDR2 is YYNGEE in the germline V gene. This CDR3 spans 13 amino acids. Trimming stripped 4 bases from V and 12 bases from J, with 17 bases between. As DNA, the CDR3 is TGTGCCAGCAGCACAGCAGGGGTCCAGAGGCAGTTCTTC. Its translation: CASSTAGVQRQFF.

This rearrangement joins TRBV6-2 or TRBV6-3 to TRBJ1-1, with D possibly being TRBD1 (5 bases). Trimming removed 2 bases at V and 10 bases at J, with 14 bases between. CDR3 size: 13 residues. Looked up from germline, CDR1 is MNHEY and CDR2 is SVGEGT. Written as DNA, the CDR3 is TGTGCCAGCAGTTACGGTCGTGGGACTTTAGCTTTCTTT. Translating it yields CASSYGRGTLAFF.

This clone was counted between two and nine times. V usage is TRBV4-1 and J usage is TRBJ1-2; D gene unclear. V was shortened by 1 base and J by 2 bases, with 17 bases between the two germline ends. Looked up from germline, CDR1 is MGHRA and CDR2 is YSYEKL. The CDR3 is 17 amino acids. The CDR3 DNA is TGCGCCAGCAGCCAAGTTCCATCTGACACTCTCAACTATGGCTACACCTTC. Protein sequence: CASSQVPSDTLNYGYTF.

This rearrangement joins TRBV5-5 to TRBJ2-1, with 10 bases identical to TRBD1. From germline, CDR1 is SGHKS and CDR2 YYEKEE (reference sequence). The CDR3 is 15 amino acids. After removal of 3 bases from V and 4 bases from J, the junction contained 4 bases not matched to a gene. The CDR3 DNA is TGTGCCAGCAGCTCCGACAGGGGGCCTTACAATGAGCAGTTCTTC. This translates into CASSSDRGPYNEQFF.

This clone was picked up a small number of times. The chain employs TRBV5-1 and TRBJ2-7; the match to TRBD2 covers 15 bases. CDR1 is SGHRS and CDR2 is YFSETQ in the germline V gene. V lost 3 bases and J lost 3; bases outside the gene matches: 1. The CDR3 consists of 15 residues. The CDR3 region is CASSSGLAGGYEQYF. The CDR3 DNA is TGCGCCAGCAGCTCGGGACTAGCGGGGGGCTACGAGCAGTACTTC.